The 12 T cell receptor beta chains below all came from one sample that was sequenced in a study of OX40 agonist ivuxolimab in advanced cancers. The assay was immunoSEQ multiplex PCR, and TCRdb's table has in-frame clones only and misses some. The top ten hold roughly 36% of the sample, which has more than 20,000 clones, around 84% seen once. Here the sequenced sample was CD4+ or CD8+ T cells sorted from blood, taken in a trial of the OX40 agonist ivuxolimab. The receptors come from an adult with an advanced solid tumor such as melanoma, head and neck, liver or kidney cancer.

This chain joins TRBV4-1 and TRBJ2-1; D is possibly TRBD1 (5 bases). The CDR3 consists of 13 residues. The germline V gene has CDR1 MGHRA and CDR2 YSYEKL. Deletions cut 3 bases from V and 9 bases from J, with 12 bases between. Written as DNA, the CDR3 is TGCGCCAGCAGCCAGGACACCTGGGTTGAGCAGTTCTTC. Residues: CASSQDTWVEQFF.

The chain uses TRBV9 and TRBJ2-1; maybe TRBD2 (5 bases). The V end lost 3 bases, the J end lost 0 bases, and 10 bases lay between the germline ends. The CDR3 loop spans 15 amino acids. Germline V CDR1 and CDR2: SGDLS, YYNGEE. CDR3 protein: CASSASGSSYNEQFF. The CDR3 coding sequence is TGTGCCAGCAGCGCGAGCGGTAGCTCCTACAATGAGCAGTTCTTC.

The chain links TRBV13 to TRBJ1-3; the D is unclear. V lost 4 bases and J 0 bases, leaving 16 bases between the germline ends. The CDR3 is made up of 17 amino acids. In germline, CDR1 is PRHDT, CDR2 FYEKMQ (reference sequence). The CDR3, as DNA: TGTGCCAGCAGCTCCCGATCGGGTCTTAGCTCTGGAAACACCATATATTTT. Residues: CASSSRSGLSSGNTIYF.

The chain has TRBV5-1 and TRBJ1-2, with D unresolved. Germline CDR1 and CDR2: SGHRS and YFSETQ. Between the trimmed V and J ends, which lost 4 bases and 0 bases, there was a span of 16 bases. The CDR3 is 16 residues long. The CDR3 loop is CASSDQLGIANYGYTF. The CDR3 DNA reads as TGCGCCAGCAGCGACCAACTAGGAATAGCTAACTATGGCTACACCTTC.

V usage is TRBV7-2 and J usage is TRBJ1-4, with TRBD1 matching 9 bases. CDR1 is SGHTA, CDR2 FQGNSA, per germline. Trimming removed 3 bases from V and 5 bases from J; junction bases left unmatched: 1. The CDR3 consists of 14 residues. CDR3 DNA: TGTGCCAGCAGCTTGACAGGGGGGAATGAAAAACTGTTTTTT. Translation: CASSLTGGNEKLFF.

Only one count was recorded for this clone. The chain has TRBV19 and TRBJ1-1; D uncertain. Per germline, CDR1 LNHDA and CDR2 SQIVND (reference sequence). Trimming removed 3 bases at V and 6 bases at J, with 11 bases between. CDR3 length: 13 amino acids. Written as DNA, the CDR3 is TGTGCCAGTAGTATCCCCCCGCCGGCTGAAGCTTTCTTT. It translates to CASSIPPPAEAFF.

V usage is TRBV7-6 and J usage is TRBJ2-1, with D perhaps matching TRBD2 (5 bases). V dropped 3 bases and J dropped 1 base, with 7 bases sitting between them. This CDR3 is 14 amino acids long. Looked up from germline, CDR1 is SGHVS and CDR2 is FNYEAQ. CDR3 protein: CASSFGGSYNEQFF. The DNA of the CDR3 is TGTGCCAGCAGCTTTGGCGGGTCCTACAATGAGCAGTTCTTC.

J is TRBJ2-1 and V is TRBV11-2; possibly TRBD1 or TRBD2 for D (5 bases each). The germline V gene encodes CDR1 SGHAT and CDR2 FQNNGV. The CDR3 contains 14 residues. As DNA, the CDR3 is TGTGCGACTAACGTCGGGGCTCCCTACAATGAGCAGTTCTTC. This codes for CATNVGAPYNEQFF. The complete variable domain, with remaining parts taken from reference TRBV11-2 and TRBJ2-1, reads EAGVAQSPRYKIIEKRQSVAFWCNPISGHATLYWYQQILGQGPKLLIQFQNNGVVDDSQLPKDRFSAERLKGVDSTLKIQPAKLEDSAVYLCATNVGAPYNEQFFGPGTRLTVL.

J is TRBJ2-1 and V is TRBV28; TRBD1 matches at 8 bases. The CDR3 is made up of 15 amino acids. Germline V gene data show CDR1 as MDHEN and CDR2 as SYDVKM. V shed 3 bases and J 0 bases; nucleotides not matched to a gene: 1. The CDR3 protein is CASSLDRDSYNEQFF. CDR3 nucleotide sequence: TGTGCCAGCAGTTTGGACAGGGACTCCTACAATGAGCAGTTCTTC.

This clone was recorded once. The CDR3 is CASNPFGGFSYEQYF. The CDR3 region has the DNA TGTGCCAGCAACCCATTTGGGGGCTTCTCCTACGAGCAGTACTTC. The V gene is TRBV7-2, the J gene TRBJ2-7, with D perhaps matching TRBD1 (6 bases). The CDR3 has 15 residues. V was clipped by 7 bases and J by 0 bases, with 16 bases between them. CDR1 is SGHTA and CDR2 is FQGNSA in the germline V gene.

The chain couples TRBV15 to TRBJ2-1; TRBD2 matches at 7 bases. The CDR3 is made up of 14 amino acids. The trim removed 5 bases at V and 4 bases at J, leaving 5 bases unmatched. Germline-derived CDR1 and CDR2 are LNHNV and YYDKDF (reference sequence). The CDR3 loop is CATSSGGVYNEQFF. The CDR3, as DNA: TGTGCCACCAGCTCTGGGGGGGTTTACAATGAGCAGTTCTTC.

This clone has only a few counts. The chain links TRBV7-2 to TRBJ2-1, with a possible D match to TRBD2 (6 bases). The CDR3 is 16 residues long. V dropped 3 bases and J dropped 10 bases, with 22 bases sitting between them. CDR1 SGHTA and CDR2 FQGNSA come from the germline V gene. The CDR3 DNA reads TGTGCCAGCAGCTTTATCACTAGCTACCTATCAGGGGAGCAGTTCTTC. Translation: CASSFITSYLSGEQFF.